The clone carrying this TCR beta chain was detected once. This sample also contains other DNA sequences that code for the same CDR3. This record comes from a study of beta chain features in type 1 diabetes. Investigators reverse transcribed all isolated RNA, so they sequenced expressed TCRB transcripts. Each sample of naive, central memory or regulatory T cells had, on average, about 3.6 million reads. Clones were read by immunoSEQ multiplex PCR, and TCRdb kept only the in-frame ones, dropping some. The sample holds about 350,000 clones; roughly 21% are singletons and the top ten take about 0.044%. Sequenced input: naive CD4+ T cells from blood. This sequence originates from a woman younger than 30 in good health.

The CDR3 bases are TGTGCCAGCAGCTTATCTAGCGACAATGAGCAGTTCTTC. It is translated as CASSLSSDNEQFF. The chain couples TRBV7-9 to TRBJ2-1; possibly TRBD2 for D (6 bases). The germline V gene encodes CDR1 SEHNR and CDR2 FQNEAQ (reference sequence). This CDR3 spans 13 amino acids. Trimming stripped 2 bases from V and 5 bases from J, with 7 bases between.